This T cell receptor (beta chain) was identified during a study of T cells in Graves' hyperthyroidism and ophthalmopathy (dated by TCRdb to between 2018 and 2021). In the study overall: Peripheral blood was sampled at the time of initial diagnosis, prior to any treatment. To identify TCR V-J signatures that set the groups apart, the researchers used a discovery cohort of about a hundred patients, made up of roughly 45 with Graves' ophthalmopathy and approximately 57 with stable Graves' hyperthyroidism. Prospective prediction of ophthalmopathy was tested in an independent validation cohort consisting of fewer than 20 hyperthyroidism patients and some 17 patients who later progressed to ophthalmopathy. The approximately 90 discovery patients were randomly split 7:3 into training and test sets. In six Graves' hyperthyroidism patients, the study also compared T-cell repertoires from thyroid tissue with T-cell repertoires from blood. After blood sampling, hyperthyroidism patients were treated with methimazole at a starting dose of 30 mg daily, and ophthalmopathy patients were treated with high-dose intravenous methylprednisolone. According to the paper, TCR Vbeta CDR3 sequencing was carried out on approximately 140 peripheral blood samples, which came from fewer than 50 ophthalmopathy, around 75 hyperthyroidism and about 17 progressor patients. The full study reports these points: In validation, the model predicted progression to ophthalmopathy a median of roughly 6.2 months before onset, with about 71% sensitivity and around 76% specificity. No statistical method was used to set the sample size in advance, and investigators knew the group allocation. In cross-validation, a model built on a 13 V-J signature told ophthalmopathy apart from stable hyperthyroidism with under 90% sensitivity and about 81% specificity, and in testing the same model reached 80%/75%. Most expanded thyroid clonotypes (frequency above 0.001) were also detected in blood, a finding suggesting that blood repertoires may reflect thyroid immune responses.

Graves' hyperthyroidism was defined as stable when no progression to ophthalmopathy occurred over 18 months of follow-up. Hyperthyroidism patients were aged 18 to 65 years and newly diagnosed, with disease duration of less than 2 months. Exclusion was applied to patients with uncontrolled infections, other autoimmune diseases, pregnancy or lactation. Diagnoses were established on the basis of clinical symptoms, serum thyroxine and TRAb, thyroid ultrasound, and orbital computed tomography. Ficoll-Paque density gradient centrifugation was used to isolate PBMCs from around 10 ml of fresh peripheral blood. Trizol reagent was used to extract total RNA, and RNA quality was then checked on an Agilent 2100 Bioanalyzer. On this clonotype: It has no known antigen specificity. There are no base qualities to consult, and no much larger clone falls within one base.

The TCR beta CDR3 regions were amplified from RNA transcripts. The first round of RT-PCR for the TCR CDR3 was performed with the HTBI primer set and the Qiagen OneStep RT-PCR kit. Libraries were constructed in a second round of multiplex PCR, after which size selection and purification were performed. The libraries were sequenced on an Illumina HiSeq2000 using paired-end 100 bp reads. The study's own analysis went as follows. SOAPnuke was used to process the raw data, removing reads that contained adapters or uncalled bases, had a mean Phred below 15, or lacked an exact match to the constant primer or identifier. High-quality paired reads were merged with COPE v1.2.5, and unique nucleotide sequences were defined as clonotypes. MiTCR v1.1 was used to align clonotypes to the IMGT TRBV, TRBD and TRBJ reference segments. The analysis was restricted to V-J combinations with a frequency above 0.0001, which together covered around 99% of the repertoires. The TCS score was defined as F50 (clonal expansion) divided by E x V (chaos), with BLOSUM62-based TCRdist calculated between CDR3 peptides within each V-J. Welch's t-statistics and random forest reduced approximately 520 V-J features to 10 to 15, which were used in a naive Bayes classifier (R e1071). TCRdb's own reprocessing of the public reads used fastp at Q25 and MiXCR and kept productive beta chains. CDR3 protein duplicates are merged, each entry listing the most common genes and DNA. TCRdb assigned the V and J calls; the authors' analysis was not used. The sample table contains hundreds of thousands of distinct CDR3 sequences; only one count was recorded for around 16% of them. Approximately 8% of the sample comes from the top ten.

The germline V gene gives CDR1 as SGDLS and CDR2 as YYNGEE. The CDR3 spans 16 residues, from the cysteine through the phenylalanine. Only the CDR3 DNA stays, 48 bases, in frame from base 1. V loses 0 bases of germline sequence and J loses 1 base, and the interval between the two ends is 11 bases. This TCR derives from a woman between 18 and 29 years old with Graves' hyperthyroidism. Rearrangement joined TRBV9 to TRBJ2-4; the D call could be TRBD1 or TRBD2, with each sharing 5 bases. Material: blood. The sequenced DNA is TGTGCCAGCAGCGTAGGGGGGTTGGGGGCCAAAAACATTCAGTACTTC. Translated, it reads CASSVGGLGAKNIQYF.